This entry describes one T cell receptor beta chain. Its antigen is as yet unknown. These data originate in a study of shared clonotypes between healthy human individuals. Findings and caveats of the study: Investigators expected sequencing depth to affect clonotype sharing among donors. Lower generation probabilities were found for non-shared clonotypes than for those shared by all four donors.

Assay execution took place at the deep level. Sequenced by immunoSEQ multiplex PCR; TCRdb stores in-frame clones only, minus some. The sample has over 850,000 clones, about 84% seen once. V lost 3 bases and J lost 2, with 11 bases in between. CDR1 and CDR2 from the germline V gene are GTSNPN and SVGIG (reference sequence). The CDR3 is made up of 14 amino acids. Sample: memory CD4+ T cells from PBMCs. Described subset: CD45RA-negative fraction. The clonotype was recovered from a man between 18 and 35 years old in good health. Some clones in this sample may be carry-over from other donors' samples. V gene TRBV30 combines with J gene TRBJ1-3, with D possibly TRBD1 on 6 matching bases. The CDR3 coding sequence is TGTGCCTGGAGGGCTACAGGGACTGGAAACACCATATATTTT. Translated, it gives CAWRATGTGNTIYF.